This TCR beta chain was sequenced in a study of CD8+ T cells in alopecia areata. Sequencing templates came from extracted RNA that was reverse transcribed into cDNA. The repertoire was sequenced with immunoSEQ multiplex PCR; TCRdb's copy has only in-frame clones and lacks some. Found here are around 200,000 clones, 50% to 70% of them singletons; the top ten hold about 1.5%. Germline CDR1 and CDR2: LGHNA and YSLEER. V was trimmed by 10 bases and J by 14 bases, leaving 9 bases between them. The CDR3 covers 9 residues. The chain has TRBV4-3 and TRBJ1-6; D remains ambiguous. The TCR sequence derives from a human donor with alopecia areata. The input for sequencing was CD4+ T cells sorted from blood, taken at week 0. CDR3 sequence reads: CATPATLHF. The DNA for the CDR3 is TGCGCCACCCCCGCGACCCTCCACTTT.